The 16 T cell receptor beta chains in this list originate from one sample, sequenced in a study of regulatory T cells in long-lasting Graves disease. Stated time point: persistent/refractory GD, antithyroid drugs over 5 years with positive TRAb. Isolated PBMC RNA provided the starting material for the TCR library. Construction of the TCR beta libraries employed iRepertoire HTBI primers in conjunction with Arm-PCR of CDR3 regions. TCRdb called the multiplex PCR reads again in MiXCR, with one record for every CDR3 protein. The repertoire has a few hundred thousand distinct CDR3 sequences, approximately 23% of them found once; the top ten carry 25% to 30%. The sample in question was peripheral blood mononuclear cells (PBMCs), obtained when the disease was refractory, from a patient treated with antithyroid drugs. Receptors were obtained from a middle-aged woman with Graves disease.

This clonotype was recorded at least ten times. The chain uses TRBV28 and TRBJ1-2; 8 nucleotides agree with TRBD1. Germline-derived CDR1 and CDR2 are MDHEN and SYDVKM. Trimming cost V 8 bases and J 8 bases; bases outside gene matches: 19. The CDR3 totals 16 residues. The CDR3 loop is CASRDPVQGASEGYTF. DNA of the CDR3: TGTGCCAGCCGGGATCCTGTCCAGGGGGCTTCAGAAGGCTACACCTTC.

This clonotype was seen a few times. Here the CDR3 reads CASSQEGPGEAFF. CDR3 in DNA: TGTGCCAGCAGCCAAGAGGGTCCGGGTGAAGCTTTCTTT. The rearrangement uses TRBV4-2 and TRBJ1-1; D not certain. The V end was cut by 0 bases, the J end by 7 bases, with 9 bases between. Germline loops: CDR1 LGHNA, CDR2 YNFKEQ. The length of the CDR3 is 13 residues.

J is TRBJ2-7 and V is TRBV6-5, with 9 bases fitting TRBD2. After removal of 2 bases from V and 0 bases from J, the junction contained 2 bases not matched to a gene. CDR1 and CDR2 (germline): MNHEY, SVGAGI. The CDR3 contains 15 residues. The DNA of the CDR3 is TGTGCCAGCAGTTACCTTAGCGGGAGCTCCTACGAGCAGTACTTC. It is translated as CASSYLSGSSYEQYF.

The V and J genes are TRBV18 and TRBJ2-5, with D possibly being TRBD1 or TRBD2 (5 bases each). V lost 8 bases to trimming and J lost 2 bases, with 15 bases between them. The germline V gene encodes CDR1 KGHSH and CDR2 LQKENI. The CDR3 covers 14 residues. CDR3 in amino acids: CASQPGGGQETQYF. The CDR3 DNA is TGTGCCAGCCAGCCAGGTGGGGGACAAGAGACCCAGTACTTC.

The table lists this clonotype with many counts. The chain combines TRBV11-1 with TRBJ2-7, with D perhaps being TRBD1 or TRBD2 (5 bases each). CDR3 length: 13 residues. In germline, CDR1 is SGHAT, CDR2 FQDESV (reference sequence). Trimming cost V 5 bases and J 1 base, with 9 bases left between them. The CDR3 sequence is CASSGTLSYEQYF. The CDR3 DNA reads TGTGCCAGCAGCGGGACCTTATCCTACGAGCAGTACTTC. Filled out from reference TRBV11-1 and TRBJ2-7, the complete variable domain reads EAEVAQSPRYKITEKSQAVAFWCDPISGHATLYWYRQILGQGPELLVQFQDESVVDDSQLPKDRFSAERLKGVDSTLKIQPAELGDSAMYLCASSGTLSYEQYFGPGTRLTVT.

This clonotype was seen only a few times. The chain couples TRBV5-1 to TRBJ2-2, with D perhaps matching TRBD1 (5 bases). Germline loops: CDR1 SGHRS, CDR2 YFSETQ. Trimming stripped 6 bases from V and 0 bases from J, with 9 bases between. CDR3 length: 14 residues. Here the CDR3 reads CASIDSPNTGELFF. CDR3 coding DNA: TGCGCCAGCATTGACAGTCCGAACACCGGGGAGCTGTTTTTT.

This clonotype was observed many times. This chain connects TRBV6-5 to TRBJ2-7; no firm D call. The germline V and J ends were trimmed by 4 bases and 5 bases, with 12 bases remaining between them. This CDR3 is 13 amino acids long. Germline V gives CDR1 MNHEY, CDR2 SVGAGI. CDR3 region: CASSFRQANEQYF. Written as DNA, the CDR3 is TGTGCCAGCAGTTTCCGGCAGGCAAACGAGCAGTACTTC.

For this clonotype: Given a much more abundant clone one base away, this may be a read error. In nucleotides, the CDR3 is TGTGCCATTCGCGGGGGGCTGATCCAAGAGACCCGGTACTTC. As protein: CAIRGGLIQETRYF. The chain uses TRBV10-3 and TRBJ2-5; TRBD2 matches at 8 bases. Germline CDR1 ENHRY, CDR2 SYGVKD. The CDR3 loop spans 14 amino acids.

Ten or more counts support this clonotype. V and J are TRBV28 and TRBJ2-4; the match to TRBD2 covers 9 bases. The CDR3 contains 16 residues. V dropped 9 bases and J dropped 7; count of bases not matched to a gene: 16. Per the germline V gene, CDR1 is MDHEN and CDR2 is SYDVKM. The CDR3 loop is CASREGGSGRVNIQYF. In nucleotides, the CDR3 is TGTGCCAGTCGAGAGGGGGGTAGCGGGAGAGTCAACATTCAGTACTTC.

This clonotype was found a few times. The chain is built from TRBV14 and TRBJ2-4; D unclear. Germline V gene sequence: CDR1 SGHDN, CDR2 FVKESK. V dropped 0 bases and J dropped 9 bases, with 15 bases sitting between them. This CDR3 has 15 amino acids. The DNA of the CDR3 is TGTGCCAGCAGCCAAGATAGAGGAGCTTATGGCATTCAGTACTTC. It encodes CASSQDRGAYGIQYF.

V gene TRBV20-1 combines with J gene TRBJ2-4; 14 bases fit TRBD2. This CDR3 is 18 amino acids long. V dropped 5 bases and J dropped 6; count of bases not matched to a gene: 15. Germline CDR1 is DFQATT and CDR2 is SNEGSKA (reference sequence). The CDR3 DNA reads as TGCAGTGCTCACGGGCGGGGGACTAGCGGGAGTTCGGGAAACATTCAGTACTTC. It specifies CSAHGRGTSGSSGNIQYF.

This clonotype was seen many times. This chain joins TRBV2 and TRBJ1-4, with 7 positions matching TRBD1. CDR1 SNHLY and CDR2 FYNNEI come from the germline V gene. This CDR3 region has 14 residues. V gave up 8 bases and J gave up 6 bases; unmatched junction bases: 9. The CDR3 DNA sequence: TGTGCCAGCGAGGCCAACAGGGGTTATGAAAAACTGTTTTTT. It is translated as CASEANRGYEKLFF.

This clonotype was seen only a few times. V is TRBV20-1 and J is TRBJ1-4; a weak D match, TRBD1 (5 bases). There are 13 residues in the CDR3. CDR1 is DFQATT, CDR2 SNEGSKA, per germline (reference sequence). V shed 6 bases and J shed 7 bases, with 15 bases lying between them. CDR3 amino acids: CSARTLSGEKLFF. CDR3 nucleotide sequence: TGCAGTGCCAGGACACTATCGGGTGAAAAACTGTTTTTT.

The sample holds many counts of this clonotype. The chain employs TRBV6-2 or TRBV6-3 and TRBJ2-5; D is uncertain. From germline, CDR1 is MNHEY and CDR2 SVGEGT. V was clipped by 2 bases and J by 3 bases, with 10 bases between them. This CDR3 is 14 amino acids long. The CDR3 region has the DNA TGTGCCAGCAGTTACCGGGTTTGGGAAGAGACCCAGTACTTC. Amino acid sequence: CASSYRVWEETQYF.

The chain has TRBV4-1 and TRBJ2-7; D possibly corresponds to TRBD2 (6 bases). Between the trimmed V and J ends, which lost 6 bases and 0 bases, there was a span of 21 bases. Germline assignment: CDR1 MGHRA and CDR2 YSYEKL. The CDR3 is 17 residues long. CDR3 in amino acids: CASSHPTGGLSSYEQYF. The CDR3 nucleotides read TGCGCCAGCAGTCATCCAACCGGGGGACTTAGCTCCTACGAGCAGTACTTC.

This clonotype was picked up many times. The chain uses TRBV28 and TRBJ1-1; 8 nucleotides align to TRBD1. Trimming cost V 6 bases and J 4 bases; bases outside gene matches: 7. CDR3 length equals 14 residues. Germline V gene data show CDR1 as MDHEN and CDR2 as SYDVKM. In nucleotides, the CDR3 is TGTGCCAGCAGACCAAGTGGGACAGGCACTGAAGCTTTCTTT. It encodes CASRPSGTGTEAFF.